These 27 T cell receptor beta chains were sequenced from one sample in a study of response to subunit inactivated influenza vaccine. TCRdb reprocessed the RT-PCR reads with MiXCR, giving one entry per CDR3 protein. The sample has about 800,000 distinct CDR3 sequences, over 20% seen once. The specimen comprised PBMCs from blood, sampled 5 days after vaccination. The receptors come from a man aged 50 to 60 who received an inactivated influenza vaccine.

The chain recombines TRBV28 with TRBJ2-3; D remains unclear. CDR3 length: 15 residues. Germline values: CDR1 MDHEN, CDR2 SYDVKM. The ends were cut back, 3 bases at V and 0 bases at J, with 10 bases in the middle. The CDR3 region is CASSFPGSSTDTQYF. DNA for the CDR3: TGTGCCAGCAGTTTTCCCGGTTCTAGCACAGATACGCAGTATTTT. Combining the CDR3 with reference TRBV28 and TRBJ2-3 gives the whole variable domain DVKVTQSSRYLVKRTGEKVFLECVQDMDHENMFWYRQDPGLGLRLIYFSYDVKMKEKGDIPEGYSVSREKKERFSLILESASTNQTSMYLCASSFPGSSTDTQYFGPGTRLTVL.

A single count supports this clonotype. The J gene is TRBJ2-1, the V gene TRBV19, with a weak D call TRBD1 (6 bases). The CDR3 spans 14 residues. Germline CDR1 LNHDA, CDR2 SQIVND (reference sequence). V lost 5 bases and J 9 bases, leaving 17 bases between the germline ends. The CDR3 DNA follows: TGTGCCAGTAGTCTCAAACAGGGTTTAAGTGAGCAGTTCTTC. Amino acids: CASSLKQGLSEQFF.

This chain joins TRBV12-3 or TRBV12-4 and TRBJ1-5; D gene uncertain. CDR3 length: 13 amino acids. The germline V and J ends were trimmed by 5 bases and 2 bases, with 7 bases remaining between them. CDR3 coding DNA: TGTGCCAGCAGTGGGGTTCGCAATCAGCCCCAGCATTTT. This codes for CASSGVRNQPQHF.

This chain's CDR3 is CASSQVRNTEAFF. The CDR3 bases are TGTGCCAGCAGCCAAGTCCGGAACACTGAAGCTTTCTTT. The chain couples TRBV3-1 to TRBJ1-1; no reliable D call. Germline V gene sequence: CDR1 LGHDT, CDR2 YNNKEL (reference sequence). V was clipped by 1 base and J by 1 base, with 4 bases between them. The length of the CDR3 is 13 residues.

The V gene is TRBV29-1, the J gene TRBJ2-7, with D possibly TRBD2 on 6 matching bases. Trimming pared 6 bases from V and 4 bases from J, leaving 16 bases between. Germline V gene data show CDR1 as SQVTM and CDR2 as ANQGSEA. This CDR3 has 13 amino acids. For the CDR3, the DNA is TGCAGCGTGGCCCCTTTTAGCGGATACGAGCAGTACTTC. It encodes CSVAPFSGYEQYF.

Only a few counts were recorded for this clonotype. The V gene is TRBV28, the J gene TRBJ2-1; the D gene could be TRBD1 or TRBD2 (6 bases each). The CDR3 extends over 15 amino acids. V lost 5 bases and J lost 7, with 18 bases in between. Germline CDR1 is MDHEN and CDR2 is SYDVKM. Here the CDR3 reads CASSEWRGRDNEQFF. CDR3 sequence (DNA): TGTGCCAGCAGTGAATGGAGGGGGAGAGATAATGAGCAGTTCTTC.

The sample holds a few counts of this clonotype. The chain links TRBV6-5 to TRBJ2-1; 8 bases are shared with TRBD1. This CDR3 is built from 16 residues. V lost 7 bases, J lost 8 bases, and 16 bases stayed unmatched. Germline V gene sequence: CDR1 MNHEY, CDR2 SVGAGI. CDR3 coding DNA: TGTGCCAGCATTAGTGGTGACAGGGGTGCAGTGCATGAGCAGTTCTTC. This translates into CASISGDRGAVHEQFF.

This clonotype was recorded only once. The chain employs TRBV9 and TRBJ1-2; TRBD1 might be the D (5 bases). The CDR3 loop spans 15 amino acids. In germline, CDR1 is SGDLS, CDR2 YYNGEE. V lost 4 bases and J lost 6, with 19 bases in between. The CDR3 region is CASSSLGMGEDGYTF. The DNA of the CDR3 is TGTGCCAGCAGCTCCCTAGGGATGGGGGAGGATGGCTACACCTTC. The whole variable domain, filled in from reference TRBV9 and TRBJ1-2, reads DSGVTQTPKHLITATGQRVTLRCSPRSGDLSVYWYQQSLDQGLQFLIQYYNGEERAKGNILERFSAQQFPDLHSELNLSSLELGDSALYFCASSSLGMGEDGYTFGSGTRLTVV.

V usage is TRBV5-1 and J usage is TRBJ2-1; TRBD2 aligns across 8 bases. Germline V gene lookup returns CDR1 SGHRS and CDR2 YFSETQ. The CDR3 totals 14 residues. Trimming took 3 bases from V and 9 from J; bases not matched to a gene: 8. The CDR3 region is CASSSGTSLVEQFF. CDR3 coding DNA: TGCGCCAGCAGCTCCGGGACTAGTCTAGTTGAGCAGTTCTTC.

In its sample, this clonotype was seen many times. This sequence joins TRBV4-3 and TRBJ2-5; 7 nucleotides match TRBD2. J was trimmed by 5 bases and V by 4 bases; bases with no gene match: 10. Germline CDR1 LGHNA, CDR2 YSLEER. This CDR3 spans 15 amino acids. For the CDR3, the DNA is TGCGCCAGCAGCCTCGTGGCGGGAGTAGGGGAGACCCAGTACTTC. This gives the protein CASSLVAGVGETQYF.

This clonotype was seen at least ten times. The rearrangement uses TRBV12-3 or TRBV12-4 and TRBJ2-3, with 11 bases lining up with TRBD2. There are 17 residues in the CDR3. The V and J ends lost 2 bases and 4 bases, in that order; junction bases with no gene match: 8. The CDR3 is CASSLYTSGGLADTQYF. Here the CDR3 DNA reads TGTGCCAGCAGTTTATATACTAGCGGGGGATTGGCAGATACGCAGTATTTT.

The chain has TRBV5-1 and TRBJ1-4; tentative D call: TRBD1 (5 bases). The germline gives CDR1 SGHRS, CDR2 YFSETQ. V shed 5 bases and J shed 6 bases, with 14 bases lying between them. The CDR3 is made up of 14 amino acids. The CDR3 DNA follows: TGCGCCAGCAGATCGATAAGGGGACATGAAAAACTGTTTTTT. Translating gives CASRSIRGHEKLFF.

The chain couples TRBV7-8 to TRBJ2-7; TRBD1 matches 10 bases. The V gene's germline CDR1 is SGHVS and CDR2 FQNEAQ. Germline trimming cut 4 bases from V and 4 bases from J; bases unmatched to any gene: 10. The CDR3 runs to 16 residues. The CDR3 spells CASSSKPGQGFYEQYF. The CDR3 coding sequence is TGTGCCAGCAGCTCCAAACCGGGACAGGGGTTTTACGAGCAGTACTTC.

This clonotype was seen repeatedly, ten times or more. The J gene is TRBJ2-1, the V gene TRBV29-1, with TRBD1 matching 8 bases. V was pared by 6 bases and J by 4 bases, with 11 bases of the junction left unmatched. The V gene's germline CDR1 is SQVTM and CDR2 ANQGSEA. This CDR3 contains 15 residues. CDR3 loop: CSVESDRADYNEQFF. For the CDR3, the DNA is TGCAGCGTCGAATCGGACAGGGCGGATTACAATGAGCAGTTCTTC.

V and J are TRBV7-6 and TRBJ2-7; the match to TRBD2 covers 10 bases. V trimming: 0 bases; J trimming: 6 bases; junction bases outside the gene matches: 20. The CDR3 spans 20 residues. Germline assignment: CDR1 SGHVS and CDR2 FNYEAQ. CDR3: CASSLAVRPGLAKYGFEQYF. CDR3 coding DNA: TGTGCCAGCAGCTTAGCGGTAAGACCGGGACTAGCGAAGTATGGGTTCGAGCAGTACTTC.

The CDR3 loop is CATSRGPRGSYNEQFF. The CDR3 bases are TGTGCCACCAGCAGAGGTCCGAGGGGCTCCTACAATGAGCAGTTCTTC. The genes are TRBV15 and TRBJ2-1; D may be TRBD1 or TRBD2 (5 bases each). The CDR3 loop spans 16 amino acids. V was cut by 1 base and J by 0 bases, with 10 bases left in between. CDR1 is LNHNV, CDR2 YYDKDF, per germline (reference sequence).

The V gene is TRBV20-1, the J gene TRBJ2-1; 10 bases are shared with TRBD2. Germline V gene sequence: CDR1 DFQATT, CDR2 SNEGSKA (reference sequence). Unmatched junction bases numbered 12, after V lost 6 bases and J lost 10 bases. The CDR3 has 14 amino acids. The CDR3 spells CSAGRLAGSREQFF. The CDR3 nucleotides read TGCAGTGCAGGGCGACTAGCGGGCAGCCGGGAGCAGTTCTTC.

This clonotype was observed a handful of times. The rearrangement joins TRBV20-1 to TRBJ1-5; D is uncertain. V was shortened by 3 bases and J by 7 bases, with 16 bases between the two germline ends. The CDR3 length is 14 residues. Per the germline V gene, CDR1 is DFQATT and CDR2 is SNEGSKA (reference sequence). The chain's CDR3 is CSASDFRISQPQHF. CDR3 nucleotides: TGCAGTGCTAGCGACTTCAGGATATCGCAGCCCCAGCATTTT.

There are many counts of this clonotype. CDR3 residues: CASSLTFPYTDTQYF. The DNA of the CDR3 is TGCGCCAGCAGCTTGACTTTCCCTTACACAGATACGCAGTATTTT. The chain employs TRBV5-1 and TRBJ2-3; no definite D call. V was clipped by 1 base and J by 2 bases, with 11 bases between them. This CDR3 is 15 amino acids long. Germline V gene data show CDR1 as SGHRS and CDR2 as YFSETQ.

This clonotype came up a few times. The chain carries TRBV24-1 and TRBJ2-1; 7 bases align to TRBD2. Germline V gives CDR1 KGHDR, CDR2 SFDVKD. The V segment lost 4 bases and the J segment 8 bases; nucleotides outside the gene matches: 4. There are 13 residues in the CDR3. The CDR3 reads CATSDYLADEQFF. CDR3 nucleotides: TGTGCCACCAGTGACTATCTAGCGGATGAGCAGTTCTTC.

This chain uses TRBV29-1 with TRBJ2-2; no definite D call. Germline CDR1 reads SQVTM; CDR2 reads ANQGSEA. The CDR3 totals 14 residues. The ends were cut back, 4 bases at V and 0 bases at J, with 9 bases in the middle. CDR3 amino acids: CSVAGPSNTGELFF. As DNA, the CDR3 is TGCAGCGTTGCCGGACCATCGAACACCGGGGAGCTGTTTTTT.

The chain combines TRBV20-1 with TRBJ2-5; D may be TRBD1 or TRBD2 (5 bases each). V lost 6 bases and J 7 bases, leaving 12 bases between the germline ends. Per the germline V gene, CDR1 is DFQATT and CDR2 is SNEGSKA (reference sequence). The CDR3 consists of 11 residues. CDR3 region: CSALGPSTQYF. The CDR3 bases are TGCAGTGCCCTGGGACCATCGACCCAGTACTTC.

DNA for the CDR3: TGTGCCAGCAGCTTAGCTGGGTTGGGGCAGTCTGGCTACACCTTC. Its translation is CASSLAGLGQSGYTF. The chain links TRBV7-2 to TRBJ1-2; tentatively, D is TRBD1 (5 bases). Per the germline V gene, CDR1 is SGHTA and CDR2 is FQGNSA. Trimming took off 0 bases at V and 7 bases at J, with 15 bases between the two ends. This CDR3 is 15 amino acids long.

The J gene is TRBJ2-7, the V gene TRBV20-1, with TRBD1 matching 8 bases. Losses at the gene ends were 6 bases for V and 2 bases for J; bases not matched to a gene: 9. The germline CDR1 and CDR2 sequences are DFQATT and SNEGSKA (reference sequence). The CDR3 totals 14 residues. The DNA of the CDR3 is TGCAGTGCGCAAAACAGACAGGGGCCCTACGAGCAGTACTTC. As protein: CSAQNRQGPYEQYF.

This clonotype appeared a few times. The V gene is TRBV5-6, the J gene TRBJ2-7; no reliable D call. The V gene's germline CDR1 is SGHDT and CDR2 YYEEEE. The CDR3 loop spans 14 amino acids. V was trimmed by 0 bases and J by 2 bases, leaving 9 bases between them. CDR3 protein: CASSLGPSTYEQYF. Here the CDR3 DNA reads TGTGCCAGCAGCTTGGGGCCCTCGACCTACGAGCAGTACTTC.

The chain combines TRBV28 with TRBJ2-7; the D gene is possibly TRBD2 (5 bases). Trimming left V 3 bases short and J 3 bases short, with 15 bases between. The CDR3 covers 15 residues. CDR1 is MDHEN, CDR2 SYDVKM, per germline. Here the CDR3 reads CASSLPGNRIYEQYF. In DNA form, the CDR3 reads TGTGCCAGCAGTTTGCCGGGGAATAGAATCTACGAGCAGTACTTC. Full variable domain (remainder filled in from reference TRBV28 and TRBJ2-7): DVKVTQSSRYLVKRTGEKVFLECVQDMDHENMFWYRQDPGLGLRLIYFSYDVKMKEKGDIPEGYSVSREKKERFSLILESASTNQTSMYLCASSLPGNRIYEQYFGPGTRLTVT.

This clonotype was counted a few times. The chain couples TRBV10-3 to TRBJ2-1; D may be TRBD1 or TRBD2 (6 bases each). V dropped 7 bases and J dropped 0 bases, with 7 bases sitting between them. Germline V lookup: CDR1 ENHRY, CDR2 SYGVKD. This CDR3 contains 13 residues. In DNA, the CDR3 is TGTGCCATCAAGGGGGGCTCCTACAATGAGCAGTTCTTC. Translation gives CAIKGGSYNEQFF.